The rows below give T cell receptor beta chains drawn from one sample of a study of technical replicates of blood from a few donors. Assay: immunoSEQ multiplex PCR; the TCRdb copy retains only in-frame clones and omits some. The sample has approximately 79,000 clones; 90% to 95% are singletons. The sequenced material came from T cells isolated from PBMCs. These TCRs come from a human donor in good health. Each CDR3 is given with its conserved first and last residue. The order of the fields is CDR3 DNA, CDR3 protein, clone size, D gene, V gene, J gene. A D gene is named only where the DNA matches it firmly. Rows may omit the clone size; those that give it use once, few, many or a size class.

CDR3nt: TGTGCCAGCAGCTCAGTTTTTTACGAGCAGTACTTC
CDR3aa: CASSSVFYEQYF
abundance: NA
d_gene: NA
v_gene: TRBV11-2
j_gene: TRBJ2-7

CDR3nt: TGTGCCAGCAGTAGTATAGCGGGGGACGAGCAGTACTTC
CDR3aa: CASSSIAGDEQYF
abundance: NA
d_gene: TRBD2
v_gene: TRBV5-4
j_gene: TRBJ2-7

CDR3nt: TGTGCCAGCAGTTTAGTGGGGGGCACTGAAGCTTTCTTT
CDR3aa: CASSLVGGTEAFF
abundance: NA
d_gene: NA
v_gene: TRBV27
j_gene: TRBJ1-1

CDR3nt: TGTGCCAGCAGAGAGGACAGGGACTACGAGCAGTACTTC
CDR3aa: CASREDRDYEQYF
abundance: NA
d_gene: TRBD1
v_gene: TRBV28
j_gene: TRBJ2-7

CDR3nt: TGCGCCAGCAGCTTGAAAACGGGGTTGAACACTGAAGCTTTCTTT
CDR3aa: CASSLKTGLNTEAFF
abundance: few
d_gene: NA
v_gene: TRBV5-1
j_gene: TRBJ1-1

CDR3nt: TGTGCCAGCAGTTTGGACTTCTACGAGCAGTACTTC
CDR3aa: CASSLDFYEQYF
abundance: NA
d_gene: NA
v_gene: TRBV5-8
j_gene: TRBJ2-7

CDR3nt: TGTGCCAGTACCCTGACAGGGTATGGGGAGACCCAGTACTTC
CDR3aa: CASTLTGYGETQYF
abundance: NA
d_gene: TRBD1
v_gene: TRBV19
j_gene: TRBJ2-5

CDR3nt: TGTGCCAGCAGTCCGGGGGATAGAGGCACAGATACGCAGTATTTT
CDR3aa: CASSPGDRGTDTQYF
abundance: NA
d_gene: NA
v_gene: TRBV28
j_gene: TRBJ2-3

CDR3nt: TGTGCCATCAGCCGGGACAGGGGGTATGAGCAGTTCTTC
CDR3aa: CAISRDRGYEQFF
abundance: NA
d_gene: TRBD1
v_gene: TRBV10-3
j_gene: TRBJ2-1

CDR3nt: TGTGCCAGCAGCTTAATAATAGCGGGAGCTGTCCAGACCCAGTACTTC
CDR3aa: CASSLIIAGAVQTQYF
abundance: NA
d_gene: TRBD2
v_gene: TRBV7-3
j_gene: TRBJ2-5

CDR3nt: TGTGCCAGCAGCTTCTGGAGACAGGGGACTATGGACGAGCAGTACTTC
CDR3aa: CASSFWRQGTMDEQYF
abundance: NA
d_gene: NA
v_gene: TRBV13
j_gene: TRBJ2-7

CDR3nt: TGTGCCTGGAGTTCTCTGACATACCCAACGTCAACTGAAGCTTTCTTT
CDR3aa: CAWSSLTYPTSTEAFF
abundance: few
d_gene: NA
v_gene: TRBV30
j_gene: TRBJ1-1

CDR3nt: TGCGCCAGCAGCCAAGATTTGAACCTAGGAGGGGAGGAGACCCAGTACTTC
CDR3aa: CASSQDLNLGGEETQYF
abundance: NA
d_gene: NA
v_gene: TRBV4-1
j_gene: TRBJ2-5